The 2 T cell receptor beta chains below were found in one sample sequenced in a study of CD8+CD57+ T cells in acquired aplastic anemia. Researchers used genomic DNA as the template to profile TCR beta VDJ and CDR3. TCRdb passed the reads through MiXCR, listing each CDR3 protein once. This table has 100,000 to 150,000 distinct CDR3 sequences, more than 40% appearing once. The specimen sequenced was sorted CD4+, CD8+, or CD8+CD57+ T cells (not recorded which) from PBMCs. The receptors were sampled from a human donor in good health, serving as a control.

As concerns this clonotype: One end of the junction is discordant with germline, which a read error may explain. V gene TRBV19 combines with J gene TRBJ1-2; no firm D call. The CDR3 has 14 amino acids. In germline, CDR1 is LNHDA, CDR2 SQIVND (reference sequence). The CDR3, as DNA: TGTGTCAGTGGTATAGAGAGATCTCCGTATGGCTACACCTTC. Amino acids: CVSGIERSPYGYTF.

V is TRBV2 and J is TRBJ2-3, with 8 nucleotides matching TRBD2. Trimming at V came to 6 bases and at J to 9 bases, leaving 2 bases not matched to a gene. There are 11 residues in the CDR3. Looked up from germline, CDR1 is SNHLY and CDR2 is FYNNEI. As DNA, the CDR3 is TGTGCCAGCAGAGCGGGGGTGACGCAGTATTTT. Amino acid sequence: CASRAGVTQYF.